This paragraph reports one TCR beta chain. What it binds is not known. TCRdb redid the calling of the 5' RACE reads with MiXCR, one entry per CDR3 protein. The sample has about 140,000 distinct CDR3 sequences; roughly 15% are singletons. This sample stems from a study of T-cell memory formation after mild COVID-19. This CDR3 has 17 residues. Germline CDR1 LNHDA, CDR2 SQIVND (reference sequence). V was clipped by 2 bases and J by 8 bases, with 24 bases between them. General observations from the study: In pre-infection memory, a portion of responding clones appeared, which suggested that cross-reactive memory joined. Researchers report contracting CD4+ clones mostly in CM and EM, with CD8+ clones in EMRA. Clones that got smaller from day 15 to 85 had even CD4/CD8, while clones growing later tipped toward CD4+.

Sequenced sample: PBMCs or a T cell subset sorted from them (not recorded which). This TCR came from an adult woman who had mild COVID-19 (a few samples of this study predate the infection). Cell type and time point are not known. The chain carries TRBV19 and TRBJ1-2; maybe TRBD1 (5 bases). Written as DNA, the CDR3 is TGTGCCAGTAGTATACCCCTCGTAGGGACCTCCAGGAGGGGCTACACCTTC. It translates to CASSIPLVGTSRRGYTF.